This is a list of T cell receptor beta chains from one sample in a study of OX40 agonist ivuxolimab in advanced cancers. Sequencing used immunoSEQ multiplex PCR; TCRdb keeps in-frame clones, though not all of them. The sample has approximately 54,000 clones; roughly four fifths are singletons. The sample was CD4+ or CD8+ T cells sorted from blood, taken in a trial of the OX40 agonist ivuxolimab. The receptors stem from an adult with an advanced solid tumor such as melanoma, head and neck, liver or kidney cancer. Both conserved end residues are part of each CDR3. A D gene is named only where the DNA matches it firmly. Not every row has a clone size; where given, it reads once, few, many or a size class.

abundance: NA
d_gene: TRBD1
j_gene: TRBJ1-2
v_gene: TRBV6-6
CDR3aa: CASRQGQGYTF
CDR3nt: TGTGCCAGCAGGCAGGGACAGGGCTACACCTTC

abundance: NA
d_gene: NA
j_gene: TRBJ1-1
v_gene: TRBV13
CDR3aa: CASSSGQGSWTEAFF
CDR3nt: TGTGCCAGCAGCTCCGGCCAGGGAAGTTGGACTGAAGCTTTCTTT

abundance: NA
d_gene: NA
j_gene: TRBJ2-3
v_gene: TRBV7-2
CDR3aa: CASSVPPGLHTQYF
CDR3nt: TGTGCCAGCAGCGTACCACCGGGACTCCATACGCAGTATTTT

abundance: NA
d_gene: NA
j_gene: TRBJ1-2
v_gene: TRBV6-5
CDR3aa: CASSYSRGQGYTF
CDR3nt: TGTGCCAGCAGTTACTCGCGGGGCCAGGGCTACACCTTC

abundance: NA
d_gene: TRBD1
j_gene: TRBJ2-5
v_gene: TRBV2
CDR3aa: CASSERAGGVETQYF
CDR3nt: TGTGCCAGCAGTGAGCGTGCAGGGGGCGTAGAGACCCAGTACTTC

abundance: NA
d_gene: NA
j_gene: TRBJ2-5
v_gene: TRBV9
CDR3aa: CASSVGPRQETQYF
CDR3nt: TGTGCCAGCAGCGTAGGTCCGCGACAAGAGACCCAGTACTTC

abundance: NA
d_gene: NA
j_gene: TRBJ1-1
v_gene: TRBV5-4
CDR3aa: CATVGGRGNTEAFF
CDR3nt: TGTGCCACCGTCGGGGGGCGCGGGAACACTGAAGCTTTCTTT

abundance: few
d_gene: NA
j_gene: TRBJ2-2
v_gene: TRBV10-3
CDR3aa: CATRQHGANTGELFF
CDR3nt: TGTGCCACCCGGCAGCACGGAGCGAACACCGGGGAGCTGTTTTTT

abundance: NA
d_gene: NA
j_gene: TRBJ2-2
v_gene: TRBV7-3
CDR3aa: CASSSGTYTGELFF
CDR3nt: TGTGCCAGCAGCTCCGGGACCTACACCGGGGAGCTGTTTTTT

abundance: medium-sized
d_gene: TRBD2
j_gene: TRBJ2-1
v_gene: TRBV4-1
CDR3aa: CASSSSGAKFNEQFF
CDR3nt: TGCGCCAGCAGTTCTAGCGGGGCAAAATTCAATGAGCAGTTCTTC

abundance: NA
d_gene: NA
j_gene: TRBJ2-7
v_gene: TRBV7-2
CDR3aa: CASSLVQGVYEQYF
CDR3nt: TGTGCCAGCAGCTTAGTCCAGGGAGTTTACGAGCAGTACTTC

abundance: NA
d_gene: NA
j_gene: TRBJ2-3
v_gene: TRBV14
CDR3aa: CASSQTILSGDADTQYF
CDR3nt: TGTGCCAGCAGCCAAACCATCCTCTCCGGGGACGCAGATACGCAGTATTTT

abundance: NA
d_gene: TRBD1
j_gene: TRBJ2-1
v_gene: TRBV19
CDR3aa: CASSTGQGWFDNEQFF
CDR3nt: TGTGCCAGTAGTACGGGACAGGGTTGGTTTGACAATGAGCAGTTCTTC

abundance: once
d_gene: TRBD2
j_gene: TRBJ2-2
v_gene: TRBV14
CDR3aa: CASSRYPRLAGGANTGELFF
CDR3nt: TGTGCCAGCAGCCGCTACCCCCGACTAGCGGGGGGCGCGAACACCGGGGAGCTGTTTTTT

abundance: once
d_gene: NA
j_gene: TRBJ2-2
v_gene: TRBV4-2
CDR3aa: CASSQGQADTGELFF
CDR3nt: TGTGCCAGCAGCCAAGGACAGGCGGACACCGGGGAGCTGTTTTTT

abundance: NA
d_gene: TRBD1
j_gene: TRBJ1-1
v_gene: TRBV5-1
CDR3aa: CASSGGQGNTEAFF
CDR3nt: TGCGCCAGCAGCGGAGGACAGGGGAACACTGAAGCTTTCTTT

abundance: few
d_gene: NA
j_gene: TRBJ2-1
v_gene: TRBV15
CDR3aa: CATSREPRFPSEQFF
CDR3nt: TGTGCCACCAGCAGAGAGCCCCGTTTCCCCAGCGAGCAGTTCTTC

abundance: NA
d_gene: NA
j_gene: TRBJ1-1
v_gene: TRBV6-1
CDR3aa: CASSVWVGEAFF
CDR3nt: TGTGCCAGCAGTGTGTGGGTAGGTGAAGCTTTCTTT

abundance: NA
d_gene: NA
j_gene: TRBJ2-5
v_gene: TRBV9
CDR3aa: CASSVYGGETQYF
CDR3nt: TGTGCCAGCAGCGTATATGGGGGCGAGACCCAGTACTTC

abundance: NA
d_gene: NA
j_gene: TRBJ2-6
v_gene: TRBV9
CDR3aa: CASSVSGANVLTF
CDR3nt: TGTGCCAGCAGCGTATCTGGGGCCAACGTCCTGACTTTC

abundance: NA
d_gene: TRBD2
j_gene: TRBJ2-7
v_gene: TRBV11-2
CDR3aa: CASSLVRREGSYEQYF
CDR3nt: TGTGCCAGCAGCTTAGTAAGGAGGGAGGGGTCCTACGAGCAGTACTTC

abundance: NA
d_gene: TRBD2
j_gene: TRBJ2-2
v_gene: TRBV7-3
CDR3aa: CASSRAGSHGELFF
CDR3nt: TGTGCCAGCAGCAGAGCGGGGTCGCACGGGGAGCTGTTTTTT

abundance: NA
d_gene: NA
j_gene: TRBJ2-7
v_gene: TRBV18
CDR3aa: CASSPGWGEYEQYF
CDR3nt: TGTGCCAGCTCCCCAGGGTGGGGGGAATACGAGCAGTACTTC

abundance: NA
d_gene: NA
j_gene: TRBJ2-1
v_gene: TRBV5-6
CDR3aa: CASSLSKDPASYNEQFF
CDR3nt: TGTGCCAGCAGCTTGTCCAAGGATCCCGCGTCCTACAATGAGCAGTTCTTC

abundance: NA
d_gene: NA
j_gene: TRBJ2-2
v_gene: TRBV6-4
CDR3aa: CASKEGGNTGELFF
CDR3nt: TGTGCCAGCAAGGAGGGGGGGAACACCGGGGAGCTGTTTTTT

abundance: few
d_gene: NA
j_gene: TRBJ2-7
v_gene: TRBV5-6
CDR3aa: CASSLGLASGEQYF
CDR3nt: TGTGCCAGCAGCTTGGGTCTAGCTTCCGGCGAGCAGTACTTC

abundance: few
d_gene: NA
j_gene: TRBJ2-3
v_gene: TRBV7-3
CDR3aa: CASSFAPGGGHTDTQYF
CDR3nt: TGTGCCAGCAGCTTTGCTCCCGGGGGCGGTCACACAGATACGCAGTATTTT

abundance: NA
d_gene: TRBD1
j_gene: TRBJ2-5
v_gene: TRBV5-1
CDR3aa: CASSLRGQGQETQYF
CDR3nt: TGCGCCAGCAGCTTGCGGGGACAGGGGCAAGAGACCCAGTACTTC

abundance: few
d_gene: TRBD2
j_gene: TRBJ2-5
v_gene: TRBV29-1
CDR3aa: CSAQTGRGGQYF
CDR3nt: TGCAGCGCGCAGACAGGGCGGGGGGGCCAGTACTTC

abundance: NA
d_gene: TRBD2
j_gene: TRBJ2-7
v_gene: TRBV5-4
CDR3aa: CASSSGTKVLDEQYF
CDR3nt: TGTGCCAGCAGCTCCGGGACTAAGGTACTAGACGAGCAGTACTTC

abundance: NA
d_gene: NA
j_gene: TRBJ2-6
v_gene: TRBV5-1
CDR3aa: CASSAGQNSGANVLTF
CDR3nt: TGCGCCAGCAGCGCGGGACAAAACTCTGGGGCCAACGTCCTGACTTTC

abundance: NA
d_gene: NA
j_gene: TRBJ2-7
v_gene: TRBV5-1
CDR3aa: CASRRTGASYEQYF
CDR3nt: TGCGCCAGCAGGCGTACAGGAGCCTCCTACGAGCAGTACTTC

abundance: NA
d_gene: NA
j_gene: TRBJ1-2
v_gene: TRBV4-1
CDR3aa: CASSQGLAGTNYGYTF
CDR3nt: TGCGCCAGCAGCCAAGGTCTAGCAGGGACCAACTATGGCTACACCTTC

abundance: NA
d_gene: NA
j_gene: TRBJ2-3
v_gene: TRBV9
CDR3aa: CASSSTREIPDTQYF
CDR3nt: TGTGCCAGCAGCTCGACGAGAGAGATCCCAGATACGCAGTATTTT

abundance: NA
d_gene: NA
j_gene: TRBJ1-1
v_gene: TRBV6-7
CDR3aa: CASSQLPGWAGDLNTEAFF
CDR3nt: TGTGCCAGCAGTCAACTCCCAGGGTGGGCGGGGGACCTGAACACTGAAGCTTTCTTT

abundance: NA
d_gene: NA
j_gene: TRBJ2-2
v_gene: TRBV7-2
CDR3aa: CASSQIRGNTGELFF
CDR3nt: TGTGCCAGCAGCCAGATCCGGGGCAACACCGGGGAGCTGTTTTTT

abundance: NA
d_gene: NA
j_gene: TRBJ1-6
v_gene: TRBV5-1
CDR3aa: CASSPGATRGSPLHF
CDR3nt: TGCGCCAGCAGCCCTGGGGCGACTCGGGGTTCACCCCTCCACTTT

abundance: NA
d_gene: NA
j_gene: TRBJ2-5
v_gene: TRBV19
CDR3aa: CASSIARETQYF
CDR3nt: TGTGCCAGTAGTATAGCCCGGGAGACCCAGTACTTC

abundance: NA
d_gene: NA
j_gene: TRBJ2-1
v_gene: TRBV2
CDR3aa: CASSELHNEQFF
CDR3nt: TGTGCCAGCAGTGAACTCCACAATGAGCAGTTCTTC

abundance: NA
d_gene: TRBD2
j_gene: TRBJ2-1
v_gene: TRBV7-9
CDR3aa: CASRGSSGPRNEQFF
CDR3nt: TGTGCCAGCCGCGGGTCTAGCGGGCCGCGCAATGAGCAGTTCTTC

abundance: NA
d_gene: NA
j_gene: TRBJ2-5
v_gene: TRBV9
CDR3aa: CASSVGHGSQETQYF
CDR3nt: TGTGCCAGCAGCGTCGGCCATGGTTCCCAAGAGACCCAGTACTTC

abundance: few
d_gene: NA
j_gene: TRBJ1-2
v_gene: TRBV29-1
CDR3aa: CSVGEVYGYTF
CDR3nt: TGCAGCGTTGGGGAGGTCTATGGCTACACCTTC

abundance: NA
d_gene: NA
j_gene: TRBJ2-7
v_gene: TRBV20-1
CDR3aa: CSASGSYEQYF
CDR3nt: TGCAGTGCTAGTGGGAGCTACGAGCAGTACTTC

abundance: NA
d_gene: NA
j_gene: TRBJ1-5
v_gene: TRBV19
CDR3aa: CASRADGGGNQPQHF
CDR3nt: TGTGCCAGCAGGGCGGACGGAGGGGGCAATCAGCCCCAGCATTTT

abundance: NA
d_gene: NA
j_gene: TRBJ1-3
v_gene: TRBV7-9
CDR3aa: CASSPKMRLGNTIYF
CDR3nt: TGTGCCAGCAGCCCAAAGATGAGGCTGGGAAACACCATATATTTT